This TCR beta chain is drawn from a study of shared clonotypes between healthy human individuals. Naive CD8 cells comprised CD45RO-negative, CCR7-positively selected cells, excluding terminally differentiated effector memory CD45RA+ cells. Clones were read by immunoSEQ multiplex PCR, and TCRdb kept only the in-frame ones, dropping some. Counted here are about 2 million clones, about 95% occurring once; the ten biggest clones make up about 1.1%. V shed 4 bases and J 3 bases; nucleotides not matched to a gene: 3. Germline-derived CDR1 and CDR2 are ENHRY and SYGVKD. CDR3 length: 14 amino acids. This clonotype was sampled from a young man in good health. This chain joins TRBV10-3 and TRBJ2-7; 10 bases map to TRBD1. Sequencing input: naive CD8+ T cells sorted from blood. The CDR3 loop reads CAISVTGGSYEQYF. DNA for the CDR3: TGTGCCATCAGTGTGACAGGGGGCAGCTACGAGCAGTACTTC.